This T cell receptor (beta chain) was recovered during a study of blood T cell repertoires in COVID-19 (dated by TCRdb to 2019 to 2021). As for the study more broadly: Samples from collaborators originated in the United States, Italy and Spain and spanned both the acute and convalescent phases of COVID-19. A freely available public database, intended as a resource for researchers studying the immune response to SARS-CoV-2, is where the repertoires were released. The samples were drawn from the first 160 participants of the ongoing ImmuneRACE study and from under 1,500 subjects provided by 6 global collaborators. Where available, HLA class I and class II types were obtained from metadata supplied by the sample provider rather than from assay-based typing. The dataset comprised deeply sampled blood TCRbeta repertoires from subjects exposed to, actively infected with, or recovered from COVID-19. The prospective study material was composed of cDNA or gDNA derived from T cells, B-cell-depleted T cells, or PBMCs. Sample metadata almost always included a de-identified subject ID, COVID-19 status, age in years and sex.

In its sample, this clone was seen once. Its antigen has not been determined. Base qualities are not provided; no much larger clone lies one nucleotide away. One collaborating source in Seattle enrolled patients while the patients were actively infected and followed the patients over time throughout the course of disease. Collaborating institutions collected whole blood in K2EDTA tubes following their own protocols. For TCRbeta analysis, collaborators shipped samples as frozen whole blood, isolated PBMCs, or DNA extracted from either of those sample types. TCRbeta CDR3 regions were amplified from genomic DNA using the immunoSEQ Assay, a bias-controlled multiplex PCR. As for how the authors treated the data: The number of nucleated cells in each sample was estimated by amplification of reference gene primers within the assay. To quantify the absolute abundance of each unique TCRbeta CDR3 rearrangement, sequence reads were collapsed and filtered. For each sample, productive Simpson clonality was calculated by taking the square root of Simpson's diversity index across productive rearrangements. Held by TCRdb, this immuneACCESS table contains in-frame sequences only and omits some clones. Under half of the omission traces to an unresolved V gene where checked; the cause of the rest is unknown. V and J calls and clone size are those listed in that table; D and trimming were worked out from the DNA. The sample has some 330,000 clones on record, just under 90% of them singletons. The ten most abundant clones make up 1.5% to 2% of the sample.

What the authors observed across the whole study: How much clinical and demographic metadata was included differed by source and by participant, and the metadata was provided uncurated.

This sequence was found in a woman in her 30s with COVID-19, enrolled during active disease. Sequenced material: peripheral blood.

The CDR3 sequence is CASSDSGGGATDTQYF. The bases read TGTGCCAGCAGTGACTCTGGCGGGGGGGCCACAGATACGCAGTATTTT. This sequence uses TRBV6-4 and TRBJ2-3, with TRBD2 identical over 9 junction bases. The CDR3 covers 16 residues, taking in both the cysteine and the phenylalanine. Just the 48-base CDR3 DNA is kept, in frame starting at base 1. V lost 0 bases and J lost 2 bases, and the count of bases not matched to a germline gene is 3. CDR1 and CDR2 are read off the germline V gene as MRHNA and SNTAGT.